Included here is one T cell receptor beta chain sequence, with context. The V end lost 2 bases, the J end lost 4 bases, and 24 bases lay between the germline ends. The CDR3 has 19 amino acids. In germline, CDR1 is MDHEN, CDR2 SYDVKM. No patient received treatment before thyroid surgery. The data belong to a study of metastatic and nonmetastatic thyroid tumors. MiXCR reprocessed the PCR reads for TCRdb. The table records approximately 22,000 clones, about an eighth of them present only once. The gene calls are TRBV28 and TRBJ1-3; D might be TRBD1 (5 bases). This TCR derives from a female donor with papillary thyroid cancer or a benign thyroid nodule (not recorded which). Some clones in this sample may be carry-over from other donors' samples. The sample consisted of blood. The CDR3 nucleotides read TGTGCCAGCAGTTTACGGGGAACCGGGGCAGATGGGCCAGGAAACACCATATATTTT. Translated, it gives CASSLRGTGADGPGNTIYF.